The TCR beta chain described here comes from a study of identifying expanded T cells in peripheral blood. Findings and limits, study-wide: About 1.2 clones differed between technical replicates, versus roughly 17 and 20 over time. Two-week clone count variance significantly increased as total template count grew.

Germline assignment: CDR1 ENHRY and CDR2 SYGVKD. J was trimmed by 0 bases and V by 0 bases; bases with no gene match: 10. This CDR3 is 18 amino acids long. Collection occurred without any documented infections or immune events in donors. About this clone: Its antigen remains unknown.

Sequencing used immunoSEQ multiplex PCR; TCRdb keeps in-frame clones, though not all of them. The table lists roughly 96,000 clones, roughly 90% of them singletons. The receptor comes from a person between 18 and 75 years old in good health. Sequencing was performed on blood. This rearrangement joins TRBV10-3 to TRBJ1-2; 7 bases agree with TRBD1. This chain's CDR3 is CAISESGQSGPSNYGYTF. Here the CDR3 DNA reads TGTGCCATCAGTGAGTCGGGACAGTCCGGACCTTCTAACTATGGCTACACCTTC.